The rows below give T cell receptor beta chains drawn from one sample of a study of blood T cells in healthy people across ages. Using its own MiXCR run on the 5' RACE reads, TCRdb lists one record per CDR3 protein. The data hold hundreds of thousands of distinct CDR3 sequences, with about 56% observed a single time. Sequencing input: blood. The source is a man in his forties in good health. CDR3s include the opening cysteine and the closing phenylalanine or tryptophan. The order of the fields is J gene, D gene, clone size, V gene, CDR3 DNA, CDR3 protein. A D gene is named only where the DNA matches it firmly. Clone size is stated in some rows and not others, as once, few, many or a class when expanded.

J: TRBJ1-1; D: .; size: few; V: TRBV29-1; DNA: TGCAGCGTTGACAGTCCCACCACTGAAGCTTTCTTT; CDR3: CSVDSPTTEAFF
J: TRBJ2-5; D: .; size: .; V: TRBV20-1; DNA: TGCAGTGCTAGAGTAATCGTAGGGTACGAGACCCAGTACTTC; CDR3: CSARVIVGYETQYF
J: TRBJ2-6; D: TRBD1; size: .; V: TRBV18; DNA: TGTGCCAGCTCTAGAACCGGGACAGGGGTCTCTGGGGCCAGCGTCCTGACTTTC; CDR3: CASSRTGTGVSGASVLTF
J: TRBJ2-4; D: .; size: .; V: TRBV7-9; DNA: TGTGCCAGCAGCTACACAGGCGGCCCTCAAAACATTCAGTACTTC; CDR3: CASSYTGGPQNIQYF
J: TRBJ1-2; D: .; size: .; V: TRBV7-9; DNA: TGTGCCAGCAGCTTAGTTCCGGGACCAAAACGGGGTGGCTACACCTTC; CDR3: CASSLVPGPKRGGYTF
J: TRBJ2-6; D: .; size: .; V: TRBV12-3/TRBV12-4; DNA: TGTGCCAAAAAGTCTGGGGCCAACGTCCTGACTTTC; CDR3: CAKKSGANVLTF
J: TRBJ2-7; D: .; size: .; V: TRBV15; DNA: TGTGCCACCAGCAGACGGCATTCTTTTCCATCCTACGAGCAGTACTTC; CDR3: CATSRRHSFPSYEQYF
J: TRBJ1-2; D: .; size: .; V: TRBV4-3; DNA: TGCGCCAGCAGCCAAGATAGGCAACGCGGCGGCTACACCTTC; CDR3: CASSQDRQRGGYTF
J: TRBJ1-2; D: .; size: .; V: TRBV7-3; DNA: TGTGCCAGCAGCGCACAGGGTGCGGACTATGGCTACACCTTC; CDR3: CASSAQGADYGYTF
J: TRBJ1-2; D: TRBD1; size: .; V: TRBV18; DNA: TGTGCCAGCTCACGATACAGGGGGCACTGCTATGGCTACACCTTC; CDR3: CASSRYRGHCYGYTF
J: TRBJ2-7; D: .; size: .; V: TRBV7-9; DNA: TGTGCCAGCAGCTTAGGGCCCCAGGGAGAGCAGTACTTC; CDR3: CASSLGPQGEQYF
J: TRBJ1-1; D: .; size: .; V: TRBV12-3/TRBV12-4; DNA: TGTGCCAGCAGTTCGGGACCACCTTATCCAGCTTTCTTT; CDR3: CASSSGPPYPAFF
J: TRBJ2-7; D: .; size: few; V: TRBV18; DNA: TGTGCCAGCTCACCAGAGGGTCGCTCGGTCGAGCAGTACTTC; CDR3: CASSPEGRSVEQYF
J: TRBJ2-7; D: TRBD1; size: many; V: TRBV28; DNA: TGTGCCAGCGGGGGCGGGACAGGGAAAAAGTATCCTGCCTACGAGCAGTACTTC; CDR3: CASGGGTGKKYPAYEQYF
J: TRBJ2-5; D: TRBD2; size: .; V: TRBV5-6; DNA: TGTGCCAGCAGCTTGCTACTAGCGGGAGCGTCAGAGACCCAGTACTTC; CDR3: CASSLLLAGASETQYF
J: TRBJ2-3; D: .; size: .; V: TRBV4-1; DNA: TGCGCCAGCAGCCAGGCCTCGGCGGCAGATACGCAGTATTTT; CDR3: CASSQASAADTQYF
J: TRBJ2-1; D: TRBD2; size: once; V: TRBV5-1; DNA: TGCGCCAGCAGCCGACCGGGGACTAGCGGGAGGACTGAGCAGTTCTTC; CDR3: CASSRPGTSGRTEQFF
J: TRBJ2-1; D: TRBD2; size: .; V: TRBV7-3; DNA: TGTGCCAGCAGCTTAAGGGGACTAGCGGGTCAAAGCTCCTACAATGAGCAGTTCTTC; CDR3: CASSLRGLAGQSSYNEQFF
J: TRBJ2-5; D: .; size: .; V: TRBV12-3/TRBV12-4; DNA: TGTGCCAGCAGTGCCTCAGGGGACTTGCGCAATGAGCAGTACTTC; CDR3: CASSASGDLRNEQYF
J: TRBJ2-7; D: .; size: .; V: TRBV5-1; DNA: TGCGCCAGCAGCGCTGACTGGGCGGACGAGCAGTACTTC; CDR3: CASSADWADEQYF
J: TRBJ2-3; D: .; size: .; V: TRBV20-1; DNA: TGCAGTGCTAGAAAGGGGGGGGTAACAGATACGCAGTATTTT; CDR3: CSARKGGVTDTQYF
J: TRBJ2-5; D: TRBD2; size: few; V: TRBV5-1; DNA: TGCGCCAGCAGCTTGCTAGCGGGGCGGCTTCAAGAGACCCAGTACTTC; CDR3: CASSLLAGRLQETQYF
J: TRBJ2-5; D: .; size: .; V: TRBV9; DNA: TGTGCCAGCAGCGACACCGGGGCCGAAGAGACCCAGTACTTC; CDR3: CASSDTGAEETQYF
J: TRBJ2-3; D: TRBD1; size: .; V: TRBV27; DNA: TGTGCCAGCAGCCTTCTGGGACAGCGAAGAGTTAGCACAGATACGCAGTATTTT; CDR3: CASSLLGQRRVSTDTQYF
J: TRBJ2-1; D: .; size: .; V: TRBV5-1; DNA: TGCGCCAGCAGCCGGGAGATTGACAGCTCCTACAATGAGCAGTTCTTC; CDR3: CASSREIDSSYNEQFF
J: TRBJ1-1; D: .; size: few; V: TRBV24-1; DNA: TGTGCCACCAGTGATTTCCAGCGGGCTTTCTTT; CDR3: CATSDFQRAFF
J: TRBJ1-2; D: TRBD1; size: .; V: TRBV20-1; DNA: TGCAGTGCCAGCCCCGAGACAGGGACCCTTCTCTATGGCTACACCTTC; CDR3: CSASPETGTLLYGYTF
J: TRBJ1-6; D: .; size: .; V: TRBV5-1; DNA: TGCGCCAGCAGCACTCGGACGTCGAATTCACCCCTCCACTTT; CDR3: CASSTRTSNSPLHF
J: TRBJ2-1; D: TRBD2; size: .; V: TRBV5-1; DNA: TGCGCCAGCACACAAGCGGGAAACTCCTACAATGAGCAGTTCTTC; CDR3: CASTQAGNSYNEQFF
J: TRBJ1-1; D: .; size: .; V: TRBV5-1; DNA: TGCGCCACCAACCCCGGGACAACCATGAACACTGAAGCTTTCTTT; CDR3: CATNPGTTMNTEAFF
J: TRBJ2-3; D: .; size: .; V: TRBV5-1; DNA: TGCGCCAGCAGCGAACCCTTAGACAGAGCTAGCACAGATACGCAGTATTTT; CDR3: CASSEPLDRASTDTQYF
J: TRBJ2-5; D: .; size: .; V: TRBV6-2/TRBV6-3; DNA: TGTGCCAGCAGTTCCCAAATTCCGGGGAGCTCAGTCCTTGAGGCCCAGTACTTC; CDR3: CASSSQIPGSSVLEAQYF
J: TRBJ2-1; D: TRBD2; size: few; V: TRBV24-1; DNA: TGTGCCACCAGTGATTTGGGGCTAGCGGGAGGGCAAGGTGAGCAGTTCTTC; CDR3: CATSDLGLAGGQGEQFF
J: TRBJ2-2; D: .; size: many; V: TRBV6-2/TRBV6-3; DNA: TGTGCCACCACCCCTTCAGGGGTGAACACCGGGGAGCTGTTTTTT; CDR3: CATTPSGVNTGELFF
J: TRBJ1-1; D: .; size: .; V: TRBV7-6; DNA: TGTGCCAGCAGCTTCAAGATCAACACTGAAGCTTTCTTT; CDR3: CASSFKINTEAFF
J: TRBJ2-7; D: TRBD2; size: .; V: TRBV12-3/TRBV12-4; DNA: TGTGCCAGCAGTTTTCGGACTAGCGACGAGCAGTACTTC; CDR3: CASSFRTSDEQYF